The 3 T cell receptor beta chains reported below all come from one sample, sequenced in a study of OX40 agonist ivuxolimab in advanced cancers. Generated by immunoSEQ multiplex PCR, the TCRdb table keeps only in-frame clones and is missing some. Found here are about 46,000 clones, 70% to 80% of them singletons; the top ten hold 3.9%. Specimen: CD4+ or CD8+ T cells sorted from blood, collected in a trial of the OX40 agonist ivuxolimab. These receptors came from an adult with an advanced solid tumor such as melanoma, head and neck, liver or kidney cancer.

The CDR3 DNA follows: TGTGCCAGCAGTCGGACAGGCAGGTTGGATGGCTACACCTTC. It specifies CASSRTGRLDGYTF. The rearrangement uses TRBV6-5 and TRBJ1-2; 7 bases agree with TRBD1. Germline CDR1 and CDR2: MNHEY and SVGAGI. V lost 5 bases, J lost 6 bases, and 9 bases stayed unmatched. CDR3 size: 14 residues.

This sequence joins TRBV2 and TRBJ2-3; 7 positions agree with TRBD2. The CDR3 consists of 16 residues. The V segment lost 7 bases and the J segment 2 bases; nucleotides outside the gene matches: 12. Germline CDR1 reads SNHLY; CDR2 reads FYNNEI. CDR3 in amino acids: CASIRRRGTHTDTQYF. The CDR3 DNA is TGTGCCAGCATAAGACGGCGGGGGACCCACACAGATACGCAGTATTTT.

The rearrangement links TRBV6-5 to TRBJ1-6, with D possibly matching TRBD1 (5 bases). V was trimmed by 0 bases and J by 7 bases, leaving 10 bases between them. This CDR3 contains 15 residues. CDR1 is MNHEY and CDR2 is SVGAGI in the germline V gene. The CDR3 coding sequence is TGTGCCAGCAGTTACTCCGGGACGTCCAATTCACCCCTCCACTTT. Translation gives CASSYSGTSNSPLHF.